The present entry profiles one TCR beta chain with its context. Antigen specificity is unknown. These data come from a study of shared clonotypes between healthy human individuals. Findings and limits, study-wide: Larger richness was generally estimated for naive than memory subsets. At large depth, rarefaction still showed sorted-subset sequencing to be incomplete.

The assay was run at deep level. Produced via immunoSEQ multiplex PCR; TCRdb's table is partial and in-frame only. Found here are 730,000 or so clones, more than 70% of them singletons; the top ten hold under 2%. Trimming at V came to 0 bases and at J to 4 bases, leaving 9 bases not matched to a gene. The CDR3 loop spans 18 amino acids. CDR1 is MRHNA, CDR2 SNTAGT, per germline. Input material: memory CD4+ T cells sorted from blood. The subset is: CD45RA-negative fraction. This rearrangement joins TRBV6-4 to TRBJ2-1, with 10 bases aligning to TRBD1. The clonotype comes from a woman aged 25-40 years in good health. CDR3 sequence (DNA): TGTGCCAGCAGTGACTCGACGCTGGACAGGGGGGGTTACAATGAGCAGTTCTTC. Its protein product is CASSDSTLDRGGYNEQFF.